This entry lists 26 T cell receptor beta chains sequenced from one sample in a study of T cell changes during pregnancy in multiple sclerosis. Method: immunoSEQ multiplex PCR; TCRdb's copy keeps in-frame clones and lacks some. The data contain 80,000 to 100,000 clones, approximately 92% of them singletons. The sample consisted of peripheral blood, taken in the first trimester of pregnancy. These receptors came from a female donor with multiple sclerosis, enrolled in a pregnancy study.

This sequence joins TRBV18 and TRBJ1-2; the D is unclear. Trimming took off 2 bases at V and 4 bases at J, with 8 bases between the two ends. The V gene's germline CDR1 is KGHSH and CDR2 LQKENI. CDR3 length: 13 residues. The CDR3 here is CASSPARGYGYTF. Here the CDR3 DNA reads TGTGCCAGCTCACCAGCACGGGGCTATGGCTACACCTTC.

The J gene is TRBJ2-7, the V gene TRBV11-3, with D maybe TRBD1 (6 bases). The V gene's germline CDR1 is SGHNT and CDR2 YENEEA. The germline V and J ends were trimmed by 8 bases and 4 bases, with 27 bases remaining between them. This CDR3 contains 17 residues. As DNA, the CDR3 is TGTGCCAGCGAGGCCTGGGGCCAGGGGACGGGCAAATACGAGCAGTACTTC. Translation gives CASEAWGQGTGKYEQYF.

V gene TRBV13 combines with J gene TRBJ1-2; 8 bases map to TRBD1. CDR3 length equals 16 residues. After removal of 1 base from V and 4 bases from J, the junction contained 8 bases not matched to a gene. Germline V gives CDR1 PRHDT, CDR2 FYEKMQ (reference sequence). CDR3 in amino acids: CASSLATGDIGYGYTF. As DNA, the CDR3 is TGTGCCAGCAGCTTAGCGACAGGGGATATCGGCTATGGCTACACCTTC. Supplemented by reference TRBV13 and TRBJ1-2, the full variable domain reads AAGVIQSPRHLIKEKRETATLKCYPIPRHDTVYWYQQGPGQDPQFLISFYEKMQSDKGSIPDRFSAQQFSDYHSELNMSSLELGDSALYFCASSLATGDIGYGYTFGSGTRLTVV.

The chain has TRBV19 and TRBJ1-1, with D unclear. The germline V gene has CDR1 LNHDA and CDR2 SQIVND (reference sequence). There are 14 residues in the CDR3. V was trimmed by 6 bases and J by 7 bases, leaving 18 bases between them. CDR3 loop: CASSPGSTSHEAFF. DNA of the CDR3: TGTGCCAGTAGCCCGGGATCAACCTCTCATGAAGCTTTCTTT.

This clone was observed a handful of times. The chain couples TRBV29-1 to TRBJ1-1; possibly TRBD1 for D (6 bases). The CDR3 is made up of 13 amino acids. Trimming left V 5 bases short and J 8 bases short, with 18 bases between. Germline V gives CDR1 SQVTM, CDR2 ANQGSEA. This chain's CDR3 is CSVQPRGRGEAFF. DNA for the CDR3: TGCAGCGTTCAGCCCAGGGGTCGGGGCGAAGCTTTCTTT.

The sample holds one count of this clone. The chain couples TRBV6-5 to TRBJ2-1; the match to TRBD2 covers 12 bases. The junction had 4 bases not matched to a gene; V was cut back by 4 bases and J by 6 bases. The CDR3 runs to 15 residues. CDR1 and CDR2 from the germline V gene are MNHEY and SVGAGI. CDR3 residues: CASSSLAGGGNEQFF. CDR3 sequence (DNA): TGTGCCAGCAGTTCCCTAGCGGGAGGGGGCAATGAGCAGTTCTTC.

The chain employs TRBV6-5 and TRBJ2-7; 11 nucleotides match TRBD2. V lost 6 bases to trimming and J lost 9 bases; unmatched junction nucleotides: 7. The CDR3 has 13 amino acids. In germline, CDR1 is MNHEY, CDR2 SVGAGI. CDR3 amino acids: CASRGTSGPGQYF. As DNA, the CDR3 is TGTGCCAGCAGGGGGACTAGCGGACCCGGGCAGTACTTC.

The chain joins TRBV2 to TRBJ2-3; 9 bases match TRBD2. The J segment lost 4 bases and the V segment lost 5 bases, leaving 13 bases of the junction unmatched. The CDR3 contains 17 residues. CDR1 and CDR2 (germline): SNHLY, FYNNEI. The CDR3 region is CASSFRGRGSRADTQYF. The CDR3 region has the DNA TGTGCCAGCAGTTTTCGCGGGAGGGGAAGTCGGGCAGATACGCAGTATTTT.

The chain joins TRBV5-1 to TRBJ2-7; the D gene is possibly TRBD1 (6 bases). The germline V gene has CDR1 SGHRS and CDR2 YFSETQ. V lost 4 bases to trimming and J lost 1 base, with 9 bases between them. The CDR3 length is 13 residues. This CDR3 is CASSAQGSYEQYF. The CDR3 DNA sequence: TGCGCCAGCAGCGCTCAGGGGTCCTACGAGCAGTACTTC. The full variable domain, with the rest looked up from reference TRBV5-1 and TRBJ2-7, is KAGVTQTPRYLIKTRGQQVTLSCSPISGHRSVSWYQQTPGQGLQFLFEYFSETQRNKGNFPGRFSGRQFSNSRSEMNVSTLELGDSALYLCASSAQGSYEQYFGPGTRLTVT.

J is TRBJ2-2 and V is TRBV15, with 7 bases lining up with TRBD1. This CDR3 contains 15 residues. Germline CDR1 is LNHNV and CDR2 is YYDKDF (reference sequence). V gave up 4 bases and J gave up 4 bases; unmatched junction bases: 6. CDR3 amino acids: CATSNSRGSTGELFF. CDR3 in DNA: TGTGCCACCAGCAACAGCAGGGGGTCCACCGGGGAGCTGTTTTTT.

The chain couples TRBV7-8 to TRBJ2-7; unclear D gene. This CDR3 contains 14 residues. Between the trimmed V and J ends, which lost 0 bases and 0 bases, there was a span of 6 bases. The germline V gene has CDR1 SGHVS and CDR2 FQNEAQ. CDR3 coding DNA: TGTGCCAGCAGCTTAGCTCTTAGCTCCTACGAGCAGTACTTC. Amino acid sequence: CASSLALSSYEQYF.

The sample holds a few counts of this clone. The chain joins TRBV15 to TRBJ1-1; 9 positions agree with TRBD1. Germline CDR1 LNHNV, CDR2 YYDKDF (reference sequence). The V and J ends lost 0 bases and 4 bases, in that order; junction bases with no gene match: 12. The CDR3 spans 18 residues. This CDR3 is CATSRDNRDRDGGTEAFF. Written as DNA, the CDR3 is TGTGCCACCAGCAGAGATAACCGGGACAGGGACGGTGGCACTGAAGCTTTCTTT.

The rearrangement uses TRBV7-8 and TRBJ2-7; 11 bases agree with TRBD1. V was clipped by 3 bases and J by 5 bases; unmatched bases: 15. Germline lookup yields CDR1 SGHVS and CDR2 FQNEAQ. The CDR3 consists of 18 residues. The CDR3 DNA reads TGTGCCAGCAGCTTTCGGACAGGGGGCAGGTCCAGCCGCAACGAGCAGTACTTC. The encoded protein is CASSFRTGGRSSRNEQYF. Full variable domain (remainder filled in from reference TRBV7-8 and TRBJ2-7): GAGVSQSPRYKVAKRGQDVALRCDPISGHVSLFWYQQALGQGPEFLTYFQNEAQLDKSGLPSDRFFAERPEGSVSTLKIQRTQQEDSAVYLCASSFRTGGRSSRNEQYFGPGTRLTVT.

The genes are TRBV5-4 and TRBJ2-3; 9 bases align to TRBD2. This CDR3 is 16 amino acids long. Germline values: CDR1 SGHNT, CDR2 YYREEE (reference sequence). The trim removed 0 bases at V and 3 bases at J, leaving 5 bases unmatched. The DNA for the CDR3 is TGTGCCAGCAGCTTGGGGGCGGGAGGGCCTACAGATACGCAGTATTTT. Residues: CASSLGAGGPTDTQYF.

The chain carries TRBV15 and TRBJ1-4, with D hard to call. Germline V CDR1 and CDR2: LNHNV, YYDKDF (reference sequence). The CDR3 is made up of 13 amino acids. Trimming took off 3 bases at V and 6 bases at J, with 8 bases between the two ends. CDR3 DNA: TGTGCCACCAGCAGTTCTCTTGATGAAAAACTGTTTTTT. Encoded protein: CATSSSLDEKLFF.

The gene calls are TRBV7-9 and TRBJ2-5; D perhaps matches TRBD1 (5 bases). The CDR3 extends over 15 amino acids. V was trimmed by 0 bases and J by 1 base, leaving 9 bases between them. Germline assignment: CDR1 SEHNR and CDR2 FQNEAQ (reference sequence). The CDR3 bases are TGTGCCAGCAGCTTAGCCCTTGACAGCCAAGAGACCCAGTACTTC. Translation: CASSLALDSQETQYF.

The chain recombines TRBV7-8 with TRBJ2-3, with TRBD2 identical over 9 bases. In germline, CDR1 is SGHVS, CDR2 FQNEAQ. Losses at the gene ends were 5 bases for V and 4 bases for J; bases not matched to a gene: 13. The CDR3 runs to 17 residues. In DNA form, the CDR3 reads TGTGCCAGCAGCCTCCACCCGGGACTAGCAAACTCAGATACGCAGTATTTT. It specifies CASSLHPGLANSDTQYF. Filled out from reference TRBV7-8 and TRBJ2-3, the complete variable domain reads GAGVSQSPRYKVAKRGQDVALRCDPISGHVSLFWYQQALGQGPEFLTYFQNEAQLDKSGLPSDRFFAERPEGSVSTLKIQRTQQEDSAVYLCASSLHPGLANSDTQYFGPGTRLTVL.

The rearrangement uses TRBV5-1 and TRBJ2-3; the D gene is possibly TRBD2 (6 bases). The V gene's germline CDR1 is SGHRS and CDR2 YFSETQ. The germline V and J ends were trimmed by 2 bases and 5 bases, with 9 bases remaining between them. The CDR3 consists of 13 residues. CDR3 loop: CASSLRLEDTQYF. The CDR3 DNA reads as TGCGCCAGCAGCTTAAGACTAGAAGATACGCAGTATTTT.

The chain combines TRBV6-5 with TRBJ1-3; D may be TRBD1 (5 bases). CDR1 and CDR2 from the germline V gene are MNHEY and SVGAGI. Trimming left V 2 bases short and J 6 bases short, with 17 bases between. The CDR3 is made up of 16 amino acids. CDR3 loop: CASSYVRDLGPNTIYF. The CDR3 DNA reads TGTGCCAGCAGTTACGTCCGGGACTTGGGCCCAAACACCATATATTTT.

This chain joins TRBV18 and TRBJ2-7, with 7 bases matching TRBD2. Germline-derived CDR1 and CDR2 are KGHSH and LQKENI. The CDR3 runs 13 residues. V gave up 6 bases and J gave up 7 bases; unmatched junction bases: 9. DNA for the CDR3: TGTGCCAGCTCCCCGCTAGGGGAGGGGGAGCAGTACTTC. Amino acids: CASSPLGEGEQYF.

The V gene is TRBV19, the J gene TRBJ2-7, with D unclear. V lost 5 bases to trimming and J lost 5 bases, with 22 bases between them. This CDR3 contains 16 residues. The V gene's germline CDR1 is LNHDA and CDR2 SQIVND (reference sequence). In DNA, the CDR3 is TGTGCCAGTAGTCCTCCGTTTGGGCAGGAAGTTCACGAGCAGTACTTC. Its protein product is CASSPPFGQEVHEQYF.

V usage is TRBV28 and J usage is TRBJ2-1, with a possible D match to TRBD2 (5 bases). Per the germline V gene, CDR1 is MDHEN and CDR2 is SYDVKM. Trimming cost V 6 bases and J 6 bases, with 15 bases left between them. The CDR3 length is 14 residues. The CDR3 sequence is CASRGDSFPNEQFF. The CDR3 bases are TGTGCCAGCAGGGGAGACTCATTCCCCAATGAGCAGTTCTTC. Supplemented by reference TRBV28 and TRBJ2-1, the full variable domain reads DVKVTQSSRYLVKRTGEKVFLECVQDMDHENMFWYRQDPGLGLRLIYFSYDVKMKEKGDIPEGYSVSREKKERFSLILESASTNQTSMYLCASRGDSFPNEQFFGPGTRLTVL.

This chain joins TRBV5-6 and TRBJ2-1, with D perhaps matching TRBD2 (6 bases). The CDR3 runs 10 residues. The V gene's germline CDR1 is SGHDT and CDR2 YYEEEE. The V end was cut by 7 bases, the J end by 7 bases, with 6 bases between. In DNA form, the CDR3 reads TGTGCCAGCGGGAGGAATGAGCAGTTCTTC. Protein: CASGRNEQFF.

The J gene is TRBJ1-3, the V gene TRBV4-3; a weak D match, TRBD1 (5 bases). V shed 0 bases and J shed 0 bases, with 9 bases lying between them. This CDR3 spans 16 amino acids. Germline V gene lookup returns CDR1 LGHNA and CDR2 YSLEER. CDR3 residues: CASSQDHRYSGNTIYF. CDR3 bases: TGCGCCAGCAGCCAAGATCACAGGTACTCTGGAAACACCATATATTTT.

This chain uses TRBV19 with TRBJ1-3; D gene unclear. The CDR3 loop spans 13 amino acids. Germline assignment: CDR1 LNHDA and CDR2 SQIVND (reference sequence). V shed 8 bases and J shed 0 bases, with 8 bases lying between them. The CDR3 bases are TGTGCCAGTGGGCCGAACTCTGGAAACACCATATATTTT. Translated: CASGPNSGNTIYF.

Here the CDR3 DNA reads TGTGCCAGCAGTTTGCCCATAGGACTTGTTAATCAGCCCCAGCATTTT. Translation gives CASSLPIGLVNQPQHF. The V and J genes are TRBV28 and TRBJ1-5, with no clear D. Germline CDR1 is MDHEN and CDR2 is SYDVKM. The V end lost 3 bases, the J end lost 4 bases, and 16 bases lay between the germline ends. The CDR3 length is 16 residues.